This T cell receptor (beta chain) was captured by sequencing in a study of T cell responses to AZD1222 COVID-19 vaccine (dated by TCRdb to the early 2020s). For the wider study: TCR sequencing was performed for 230 to 250 trial participants, of whom about 200 were given two doses of AZD1222 and 26 were given two doses of MenACWY control vaccine. Trial participants were enrolled into age subgroups of 18-55, 56-69 and 70-plus years, which contained roughly 140, 27 and 60 TCR-sequenced participants, respectively. Here is what the overall study found, with its caveats: Because no day 14 peak-response samples were available, the repertoires could be characterized only after the peak T cell response. Epitopes outside the regions mutated in the B.1.351 and B.1.1.7 variants were reportedly recognized by nearly half of the unique spike-specific TCRs. Most participants were white British and females outnumbered males, and the authors suggested that clonal diversity may have been underestimated. After two AZD1222 doses, both the breadth and the depth of spike-specific TCRs were significantly higher than at day 0 and than in MenACWY recipients. Only a handful of AZD1222 recipients were SARS-CoV-2 seropositive at baseline, limiting conclusions about previously exposed vaccinees. The vaccine-associated CD4 TCRs covered the entire spike protein, and the dominant responses fell in regions 160-218 and 743-854. In the small 56-69-year group, the increase in depth fell short of significance, most likely because of low power.

From the cysteine up to the phenylalanine, the CDR3 has a length of 15 residues. The entry retains the CDR3 DNA only, 45 bases that are in frame from base 1. V is pared back by 5 bases and J by 5 bases, with 17 bases lying between the germline termini. The germline V gene specifies SGHRS as CDR1 and YFSETQ as CDR2. On this clone: Which antigen it targets is not known. No per-base quality is available; no much larger clone lies one base away.

The CDR3 regions of human TCRbeta chains were analyzed by immunosequencing. On the authors' methods: Repertoire TCRs were checked for matches against a reference library of SARS-CoV-2-specific TCRs that had been generated using the MIRA antigen-specificity platform. Breadth was defined as the fraction of unique TCRs that were SARS-CoV-2-associated. Depth was defined as the fraction of total T cells that were SARS-CoV-2-associated. Using the MIRA data, each spike-specific TCR was mapped to the spike region that the TCR reacts to and placed in a CD4 or CD8 class. Log10-transformed breadth and depth values were compared by one-way ANOVA with Sidak's multiple comparisons tests. TCRdb provides this immuneACCESS table in a form limited to in-frame rearrangements. Some clones are lacking; in checked studies, under half of them reflect an unresolved V gene, and why the rest are absent is not known. That table is the source of V, J and clone size, and D and trimming were worked out from the DNA. The table for this sample lists 110,000 to 150,000 clones; roughly 93% of them were counted only once. The ten largest clones capture about 2% of the sample.

This specimen's time point label, per the study, means: about 28 days (+/-7) after the second vaccine dose. AZD1222 recipients given second doses at about 4 weeks or at about 12 weeks were pooled, since spike-specific TCR depth and breadth were not found to differ between the two schedules. Vaccinee samples came from UK trials COV001 and COV002, including a single-blind randomized controlled phase 2/3 trial of AZD1222 (ChAdOx1 nCoV-19) in healthy adults. For TCRbeta chain sequencing, PBMC samples were collected from trial participants at day 0 and at day 28 after the second dose. This receptor was obtained from an adult who received the AZD1222 COVID-19 vaccine. The sequence links TRBV5-1 to TRBJ2-1, with no confident D gene call. The sample was peripheral blood, taken 28 days after the second AZD1222 dose. The nucleotides are TGCGCCAGCAGACATAATATTGGACGTGACAATGAGCAGTTCTTC. This translates into CASRHNIGRDNEQFF.